These 3 T cell receptor beta chains came from one sample sequenced in a study of CD8+ T cells in alopecia areata. In each case, RNA was isolated and then reverse transcribed into cDNA as the sequencing template. TCRdb's table, derived via immunoSEQ multiplex PCR, lists solely in-frame clones and lacks some. The sample includes 200,000 to 250,000 clones, over 60% of them seen just once. Treatment meaning: oral pan-JAK inhibitor, 5-10 mg twice daily. The source material was CD4+ T cells sorted from blood, sampled at week 4, from a patient treated with tofacitinib. The receptors shown here come from a human donor with alopecia areata.

V usage is TRBV7-3 and J usage is TRBJ2-3; D assignment may be TRBD1 or TRBD2 (5 bases each). CDR3 length: 15 amino acids. V shed 5 bases and J shed 1 base, with 13 bases lying between them. CDR1 and CDR2 (germline): SGHTA, FQGTGA. CDR3 residues: CASSPFLGGTDTQYF. For the CDR3, the DNA is TGTGCCAGCAGCCCCTTTTTGGGGGGCACAGATACGCAGTATTTT.

The J gene is TRBJ2-1, the V gene TRBV9, with D possibly TRBD1 on 6 matching bases. The CDR3 sequence is 15 residues long. V gave up 0 bases and J gave up 2 bases, with 9 bases separating them. CDR1 and CDR2 from the germline V gene are SGDLS and YYNGEE. The CDR3 protein is CASSVGGGPYNEQFF. Here the CDR3 DNA reads TGTGCCAGCAGCGTAGGAGGGGGTCCCTACAATGAGCAGTTCTTC.

This chain joins TRBV6-5 and TRBJ2-7; D unresolved. CDR3 length equals 11 residues. Trimming pared 5 bases from V and 3 bases from J, leaving 5 bases between. Per germline, CDR1 MNHEY and CDR2 SVGAGI. The CDR3 sequence is CASSDGYEQYF. CDR3 sequence (DNA): TGTGCCAGCAGTGACGGCTACGAGCAGTACTTC.